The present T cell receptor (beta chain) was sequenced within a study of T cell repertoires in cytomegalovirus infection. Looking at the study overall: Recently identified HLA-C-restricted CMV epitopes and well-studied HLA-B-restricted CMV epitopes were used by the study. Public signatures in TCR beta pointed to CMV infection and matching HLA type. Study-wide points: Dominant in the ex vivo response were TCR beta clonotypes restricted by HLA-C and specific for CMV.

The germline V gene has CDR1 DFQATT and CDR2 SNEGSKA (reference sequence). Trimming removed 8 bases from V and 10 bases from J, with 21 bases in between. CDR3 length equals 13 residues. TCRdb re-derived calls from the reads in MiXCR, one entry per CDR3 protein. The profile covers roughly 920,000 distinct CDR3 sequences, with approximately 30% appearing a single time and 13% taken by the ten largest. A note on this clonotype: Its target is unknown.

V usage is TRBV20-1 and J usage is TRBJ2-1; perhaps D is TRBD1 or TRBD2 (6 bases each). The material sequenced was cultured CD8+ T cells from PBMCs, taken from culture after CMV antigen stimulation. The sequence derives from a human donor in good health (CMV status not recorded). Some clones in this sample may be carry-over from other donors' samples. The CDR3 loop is CSFSLGGLQEQFF. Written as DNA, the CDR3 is TGCAGTTTTTCACTAGGGGGGCTACAGGAGCAGTTCTTC.